This record concerns one TCR beta chain sequence. The specificity of this receptor is unknown. No base quality values were provided; no much bigger clone lies one nucleotide off. CDR1 is given as SNHLY and CDR2 as FYNNEI, both from the germline V gene. The junction shows trimming of 6 bases on V and 2 bases on J, plus 8 bases between the germline ends. Taken from cysteine to phenylalanine, the CDR3 has 14 residues. Only the CDR3 DNA is retained, 42 bases long and in frame from the first base. This sample is drawn from a study of T cell clonotyping in hematopoietic cell transplantation (dated by TCRdb to the early 2020s). For the wider study: Pretransplant samples from recipients were collected after cytoreduction. Patient recruitment ran from September 2015 to January 2017, and follow-up continued until late 2020 or death. In the study, 135 blood samples were gathered from 35 consecutive transplant recipients and their related donors.

The sample's time point label, decoded: recipient sample about 28 days before transplant, after cytoreduction. Blood from recipients was drawn roughly 28 days before transplant, then again at days 30, 100 and 180 after transplant. Using Nuclei Lysis Solution, genomic DNA was extracted from unfractionated peripheral blood mononuclear cells that were either fresh or cryopreserved. Broad study findings and their caveats: Only a small fraction of recipient repertoires overlapped donor repertoires, with over 95% appearing de novo at the given depth. Broader TCR repertoire diversity after transplant was predicted by Inverse Simpson Index values from donors and from recipients before transplant. Recipient TCR diversity fell after transplant, with pathologically expanded clonotypes rising progressively from day 30 to day 180. The sample size was limited and the cells went unsorted, which meant the CD4 and CD8 repertoire contributions could not be told apart.

TCR beta CDR3 regions were amplified from genomic DNA with the immunoSEQ assay, a bias-controlled multiplex PCR using V- and J-specific primers. In a second PCR step, the CDR3 amplicons were tagged with a proprietary barcode plus Illumina adapter sequences. An Illumina MiSeq instrument was used to sequence the CDR3 libraries. Per the original workflow: immunoSEQ Analyzer 3.0 was used for export and quality control, with R Bioconductor and Immunarch used for downstream analyses. Only productive rearrangements in the normalized downsampled data set were used to calculate repertoire metrics. Clonotypes larger than 5 templates in the normalized cohort were defined as pathologically expanded. Repertoire diversity was measured with the Inverse Simpson Index. The non-normalized data set was used for CMV-specificity analyses so that all clonotypes could be captured. The table comes from immuneACCESS by way of TCRdb, which keeps in-frame sequences with V and J called. Part of the clones is missing from these tables; in studies checked, under half for an unresolved V gene and the rest for unknown reasons. From that table come the V and J calls and clone size; the DNA was used to work out D and trimming. The sample yields fewer than 25,000 clones; about 90% were counted once. The ten largest clonotypes hold about 3.5% of the sample.

This sequence uses TRBV2 and TRBJ2-6; the D gene is possibly TRBD1, with 6 bases matching. Material: peripheral blood mononuclear cells, obtained before stem cell transplant. The clonotype comes from a man aged 18 to 30 with biphenotypic leukemia. Some clones in this sample may be carry-over from other donors' samples. The nucleotide sequence is given as TGTGCCAGCAGGGGGGCAACTGGGGCCAACGTCCTGACTTTC. It is translated as CASRGATGANVLTF.